This is a list of T cell receptor beta chains from one sample in a study of monozygotic twins with inflammatory bowel disease. TCRdb derives one entry per CDR3 protein from the 5' RACE reads, leaving out DNA. This sample contains 300,000 to 450,000 distinct CDR3 sequences. What was sequenced was blood. The receptors shown here come from a human donor with ulcerative colitis or Crohn's disease, or a healthy co-twin of an affected twin (not recorded which). Each CDR3 is given with its conserved first and last residue. Fields, in order: CDR3 protein, J gene, V gene, CDR3 length.

CDR3aa: CASSIGQGGYGYTF
j_gene: TRBJ1-2
v_gene: TRBV6-1
len: 14

CDR3aa: CASSLNQGASGYTF
j_gene: TRBJ1-2
v_gene: TRBV12-3/TRBV12-4
len: 14

CDR3aa: CSAKLPGQGLFLSGNTIYF
j_gene: TRBJ1-3
v_gene: TRBV20-1
len: 19

CDR3aa: CASSQGTAPASTDTQYF
j_gene: TRBJ2-3
v_gene: TRBV4-3
len: 17

CDR3aa: CSATLGKPQHF
j_gene: TRBJ1-5
v_gene: TRBV20-1
len: 11

CDR3aa: CASSQELAGAISGANVLTF
j_gene: TRBJ2-6
v_gene: TRBV4-1
len: 19

CDR3aa: CASSLSGQSYGYTF
j_gene: TRBJ1-2
v_gene: TRBV7-9
len: 14

CDR3aa: CASSPIDGGELFF
j_gene: TRBJ2-2
v_gene: TRBV11-3
len: 13

CDR3aa: CASSTGDRGTEQYF
j_gene: TRBJ2-7
v_gene: TRBV2
len: 14

CDR3aa: CAWSFPHREGTEAFF
j_gene: TRBJ1-1
v_gene: TRBV30
len: 15

CDR3aa: CASSQVGGGTDTQYF
j_gene: TRBJ2-3
v_gene: TRBV4-1
len: 15

CDR3aa: CASSYSGVGTEAFF
j_gene: TRBJ1-1
v_gene: TRBV6-2/TRBV6-3
len: 14

CDR3aa: CASSLEASGGLNNEQFF
j_gene: TRBJ2-1
v_gene: TRBV12-3/TRBV12-4
len: 17

CDR3aa: CSVARPNTGELFF
j_gene: TRBJ2-2
v_gene: TRBV20-1
len: 13

CDR3aa: CASSLGGINEKLFF
j_gene: TRBJ1-4
v_gene: TRBV12-3/TRBV12-4
len: 14

CDR3aa: CSASGGGAYNEQFF
j_gene: TRBJ2-1
v_gene: TRBV20-1
len: 14

CDR3aa: CASSPRTSGETQYF
j_gene: TRBJ2-5
v_gene: TRBV7-6
len: 14

CDR3aa: CATSRSPGLAYLSDTQYF
j_gene: TRBJ2-3
v_gene: TRBV15
len: 18

CDR3aa: CASSFSGQTDTQYF
j_gene: TRBJ2-3
v_gene: TRBV5-1
len: 14

CDR3aa: CSAGELGQNYGYTF
j_gene: TRBJ1-2
v_gene: TRBV20-1
len: 14

CDR3aa: CASSQSGGFSGRETQYF
j_gene: TRBJ2-5
v_gene: TRBV4-1
len: 17

CDR3aa: CASSQDIANRVYSGNTIYF
j_gene: TRBJ1-3
v_gene: TRBV4-2
len: 19

CDR3aa: CASSLGGQGKVYEQYF
j_gene: TRBJ2-7
v_gene: TRBV5-4
len: 16

CDR3aa: CASSLGLADNIQYF
j_gene: TRBJ2-4
v_gene: TRBV5-1
len: 14

CDR3aa: CSARDSLAMNEQFF
j_gene: TRBJ2-1
v_gene: TRBV20-1
len: 14

CDR3aa: CASTVDTTNTEAFF
j_gene: TRBJ1-1
v_gene: TRBV5-1
len: 14

CDR3aa: CASSVRQNTEAFF
j_gene: TRBJ1-1
v_gene: TRBV25-1
len: 13

CDR3aa: CASSRTGGWNEQFF
j_gene: TRBJ2-1
v_gene: TRBV14
len: 14

CDR3aa: CASSLRNRDTEAFF
j_gene: TRBJ1-1
v_gene: TRBV7-3
len: 14

CDR3aa: CASSLDYSNEQFF
j_gene: TRBJ2-1
v_gene: TRBV7-2
len: 13

CDR3aa: CSAPGPYTGELFF
j_gene: TRBJ2-2
v_gene: TRBV20-1
len: 13

CDR3aa: CASSLSSGYNEQFF
j_gene: TRBJ2-1
v_gene: TRBV5-6
len: 14